The present TCR beta chain was sequenced within a study of CD8+ T cells in alopecia areata. For the study at large: Tofacitinib administration to treated patients was oral, at 5 to 10 mg twice daily. Patients took tofacitinib for 6 to 18 months, followed by 6 drug-free months.

Extracted RNA was reverse transcribed, and the resulting cDNA served as sequencing template. Profiling relied on immunoSEQ multiplex PCR, and the TCRdb table lists in-frame clones only, not all of them. The repertoire holds about 200,000 clones, approximately 52% seen once, with approximately 0.5% in the top ten. Trimming pared 1 base from V and 11 bases from J, leaving 11 bases between. CDR1 SEHNR and CDR2 FQNEAQ come from the germline V gene (reference sequence). The CDR3 extends over 12 amino acids. The starting material was CD4+ T cells sorted from blood, obtained at week 0. The TCR comes from a human donor with alopecia areata. The J gene is TRBJ1-1, the V gene TRBV7-9; D call uncertain. The CDR3 is CASSLVSPLAFF. CDR3 sequence (DNA): TGTGCCAGCAGCTTAGTATCCCCATTGGCTTTCTTT.